This TCR beta chain originates from a study of T cell repertoires in cytomegalovirus infection. Study details: CMV epitopes used comprised recently identified HLA-C-restricted ones and well-studied HLA-B-restricted ones. Indications came from public TCR beta signatures; they pointed to CMV infection and to a matching HLA type. Study-level points and caveats: HLA-C-restricted CMV clonotypes gave the most frequent clonotype in two of eight donors.

A word on this clonotype: Antigen unknown.

Using its own MiXCR run on the reads, TCRdb lists one record per CDR3 protein. This sample has 200,000 or so distinct CDR3 sequences, with less than 50% found just once. The sample in question was CD8+ T cells from cultured PBMCs, obtained from culture after CMV antigen stimulation. The sequence was obtained from a human donor in good health (CMV status not recorded). Some clones in this sample may be carry-over from other donors' samples.

The CDR3 coding sequence is TGTGCCAGCTCAGGCCCGATTATGGGCTACAATGAGCAGTTCTTC. Translated: CASSGPIMGYNEQFF. The V gene is TRBV6-5, the J gene TRBJ2-1; D gene uncertain. Trimming shortened V by 8 bases and J by 3 bases, and 17 bases separated the two germline ends. CDR1 and CDR2 (germline): MNHEY, SVGAGI. This CDR3 contains 15 residues.